The 31 T cell receptor beta chains in this list originate from one sample, sequenced in a study of Graves' ophthalmopathy and Graves' hyperthyroidism. The TCR beta CDR3 regions underwent amplification from RNA transcripts. HTBI primers served in a first-round RT-PCR, which a second-round multiplex PCR followed. In TCRdb, the multiplex PCR reads were re-called with MiXCR into one record per CDR3 protein. The sample contains around 600,000 distinct CDR3 sequences, over 40% of which appear only once. Sequences were obtained from peripheral blood. The receptors were sampled from an adult man with Graves' ophthalmopathy.

This clonotype was observed at least ten times. One junction end disagrees with the germline gene, perhaps due to a read error. The genes are TRBV29-1 and TRBJ1-2; 7 nucleotides agree with TRBD1. The CDR3 sequence is 13 residues long. Germline CDR1 reads SQVTM; CDR2 reads ANQGSEA. The CDR3 DNA is TGCAGCGTCGTAAGGTCGCAACCCGGGACAGCAGCCTTC. Its protein product is CSVVRSQPGTAAF.

This clonotype was detected many times. The chain links TRBV12-3 or TRBV12-4 to TRBJ2-7; TRBD1 agrees at 7 bases. The CDR3 runs 15 residues. Losses at the gene ends were 6 bases for V and 2 bases for J; bases not matched to a gene: 10. The CDR3: CASSRAGTAPYEQYF. CDR3 DNA: TGTGCCAGCAGCAGGGCCGGGACAGCACCCTACGAGCAGTACTTC.

This clonotype was observed a few times. The genes are TRBV7-8 and TRBJ1-4; D unresolved. The germline V gene has CDR1 SGHVS and CDR2 FQNEAQ. The CDR3 has 16 residues. V lost 2 bases to trimming and J lost 5 bases, with 15 bases between them. DNA of the CDR3: TGTGCCAGCAGCTTAAGGGCGGACGGTACGAATGAAAAACTGTTTTTT. It specifies CASSLRADGTNEKLFF.

The rearrangement joins TRBV10-3 to TRBJ1-1, with 9 bases matching TRBD1. After removal of 2 bases from V and 6 bases from J, the junction contained 10 bases not matched to a gene. Germline CDR1 is ENHRY and CDR2 is SYGVKD. This CDR3 spans 16 amino acids. The CDR3 reads CAISEGTGPYEPEAFF. DNA for the CDR3: TGTGCCATCAGTGAGGGGACAGGGCCCTACGAGCCTGAAGCTTTCTTT.

The chain uses TRBV19 and TRBJ2-7, with 10 positions matching TRBD2. Per germline, CDR1 LNHDA and CDR2 SQIVND (reference sequence). Trimming took 8 bases from V and 4 from J; bases not matched to a gene: 8. The CDR3 spans 14 residues. CDR3 loop: CASGDLAGAYEQYF. The CDR3 DNA is TGTGCCAGTGGGGATCTAGCGGGAGCTTACGAGCAGTACTTC. The whole variable domain, filled in from reference TRBV19 and TRBJ2-7, reads DGGITQSPKYLFRKEGQNVTLSCEQNLNHDAMYWYRQDPGQGLRLIYYSQIVNDFQKGDIAEGYSVSREKKESFPLTVTSAQKNPTAFYLCASGDLAGAYEQYFGPGTRLTVT.

The V and J genes are TRBV29-1 and TRBJ2-7, with D possibly being TRBD1 (6 bases). The germline V gene encodes CDR1 SQVTM and CDR2 ANQGSEA. The CDR3 has 12 residues. V shed 7 bases and J shed 3 bases, with 13 bases lying between them. The CDR3 here is CSDAQGLYEQYF. CDR3 in DNA: TGCAGCGACGCACAGGGCCTCTACGAGCAGTACTTC.

Points on this clonotype: Being one base from a much bigger clone, this may be a read error. The chain carries TRBV5-1 and TRBJ2-5, with D tentatively TRBD1 (5 bases). The CDR3 contains 16 residues. CDR1 is SGHRS and CDR2 is YFSETQ in the germline V gene. The CDR3 reads CASSQGSGAYQGTQYF. The DNA of the CDR3 is TGCGCCAGCAGCCAGGGATCCGGAGCTTACCAAGGGACCCAGTACTTC.

The rearrangement links TRBV7-2 to TRBJ1-2, with a tentative D call TRBD1 (5 bases). The CDR3 runs 14 residues. The V end was cut by 6 bases, the J end by 2 bases, with 13 bases between. Germline values: CDR1 SGHTA, CDR2 FQGNSA. CDR3 amino acids: CASSSGTDNYGYTF. CDR3 nucleotides: TGTGCCAGCAGTTCCGGGACGGACAACTATGGCTACACCTTC.

The chain is built from TRBV12-3 or TRBV12-4 and TRBJ2-5, with D tentatively TRBD2 (7 bases). V lost 7 bases and J lost 1, with 13 bases in between. CDR3 length: 14 residues. CDR3 amino acids: CASNSAGAQETQYF. The CDR3 nucleotides are TGTGCCAGCAATTCGGCGGGGGCCCAAGAGACCCAGTACTTC.

The chain recombines TRBV10-2 with TRBJ1-5; D remains ambiguous. The V end lost 0 bases, the J end lost 1 base, and 7 bases lay between the germline ends. This CDR3 spans 15 amino acids. Germline CDR1 is WSHSY and CDR2 is SAAADI. This chain's CDR3 is CASSESMGSNQPQHF. In DNA, the CDR3 is TGCGCCAGCAGTGAGTCGATGGGGAGCAATCAGCCCCAGCATTTT.

This clonotype was found many times. The chain uses TRBV7-2 and TRBJ1-2; a weak D match, TRBD1 (6 bases). V was cut by 5 bases and J by 4 bases, with 14 bases left in between. Germline V CDR1 and CDR2: SGHTA, FQGNSA. The CDR3 consists of 14 residues. The CDR3 DNA follows: TGTGCCAGCAGCCATGGACAGAGGACCTATGGCTACACCTTC. This codes for CASSHGQRTYGYTF.

Many counts were recorded for this clonotype. The genes are TRBV2 and TRBJ2-7, with D perhaps TRBD2 (6 bases). Germline V gene data show CDR1 as SNHLY and CDR2 as FYNNEI. This CDR3 region has 15 residues. V was pared by 4 bases and J by 3 bases, with 16 bases between. CDR3 sequence reads: CASSAHLDGSYEQYF. The CDR3 bases are TGTGCCAGCAGTGCCCACCTGGACGGGAGCTACGAGCAGTACTTC.

This clonotype occurred many times. A single base separates this from a much larger clone, so it may be a read error. The gene calls are TRBV10-3 and TRBJ2-7; D unresolved. V was shortened by 6 bases and J by 0 bases, with 12 bases between the two germline ends. Per the germline V gene, CDR1 is ENHRY and CDR2 is SYGVKD. CDR3 length equals 14 residues. CDR3 loop: CAIRAGLSSYEQYF. The CDR3, as DNA: TGTGCCATCAGGGCAGGCCTTAGCTCCTACGAGCAGTACTTC.

The table lists this clonotype with many counts. The CDR3 loop reads CASTPGINSPLHF. The CDR3 DNA is TGTGCCAGTACCCCGGGGATTAATTCACCCCTCCACTTT. This chain uses TRBV19 with TRBJ1-6; D gene ambiguous. This CDR3 is built from 13 residues. Trimming pared 7 bases from V and 6 bases from J, leaving 10 bases between. Germline V gene lookup returns CDR1 LNHDA and CDR2 SQIVND (reference sequence).

There are many counts of this clonotype. The J gene is TRBJ2-6, the V gene TRBV2, with D uncertain. The V end lost 8 bases, the J end lost 0 bases, and 8 bases lay between the germline ends. The CDR3 covers 14 residues. From germline, CDR1 is SNHLY and CDR2 FYNNEI. The CDR3 DNA reads as TGTGCCAGCCAAGTTGGCTCTGGGGCCAACGTCCTGACTTTC. Amino acid sequence: CASQVGSGANVLTF.

The chain combines TRBV5-1 with TRBJ2-3; no definite D call. The germline V gene has CDR1 SGHRS and CDR2 YFSETQ. CDR3 length: 13 residues. Trimming removed 2 bases at V and 3 bases at J, with 7 bases between. The CDR3 here is CASSFMATDTQYF. CDR3 nucleotides: TGCGCCAGCAGCTTCATGGCTACAGATACGCAGTATTTT.

The rearrangement links TRBV12-5 to TRBJ1-2, with 7 bases that match TRBD1. The J segment lost 3 bases and the V segment lost 4 bases, leaving 8 bases of the junction unmatched. Germline V gene sequence: CDR1 LGHNT, CDR2 FRNRAP. This CDR3 is built from 15 residues. The CDR3 loop reads CASGSPRQGDYGYTF. CDR3 coding DNA: TGTGCTAGTGGTTCGCCCCGACAGGGAGACTATGGCTACACCTTC.

This clonotype was counted at least ten times. The chain is built from TRBV7-9 and TRBJ2-7, with no clear D. V dropped 4 bases and J dropped 1 base, with 11 bases sitting between them. The CDR3 totals 14 residues. CDR1 is SEHNR and CDR2 is FQNEAQ in the germline V gene (reference sequence). CDR3 coding DNA: TGTGCCAGCAGCTATGCATTACTTTCCTACGAGCAGTACTTC. Its translation: CASSYALLSYEQYF.

This clonotype appeared a few times. The V call is TRBV20-1, the J call TRBJ2-5; D is perhaps TRBD2 (6 bases). Germline V lookup: CDR1 DFQATT, CDR2 SNEGSKA (reference sequence). V dropped 1 base and J dropped 11 bases, with 20 bases sitting between them. The CDR3 spans 14 residues. CDR3 bases: TGCAGTGCTAGAGGTCCCCCGGGACTGGAAAAACAGTACTTC. It translates to CSARGPPGLEKQYF.

In this sample, this clonotype turned up many times. This chain joins TRBV15 and TRBJ2-7; TRBD2 is a possible D gene (5 bases). The V and J ends lost 1 base and 7 bases respectively, with 11 bases between them. This CDR3 has 13 residues. Germline CDR1 and CDR2: LNHNV and YYDKDF (reference sequence). Written as DNA, the CDR3 is TGTGCCACCAGCAGAGGACCCTCGGGGGAGCAGTACTTC. Its translation is CATSRGPSGEQYF.

Regarding this clonotype: A much larger clone lies one base from this, so it may be a read error. The chain employs TRBV12-3 or TRBV12-4 and TRBJ2-2; TRBD1 agrees at 8 bases. This CDR3 is 15 amino acids long. The CDR3 nucleotides are TGTGCCAGCAGCACGGACAGGGACAGCACCGGGGAGCTGTCTTTT. It translates to CASSTDRDSTGELSF.

This sequence joins TRBV15 and TRBJ2-5; D possibly corresponds to TRBD1 (6 bases). The CDR3 length is 14 residues. V was clipped by 2 bases and J by 10 bases, with 17 bases between them. CDR1 is LNHNV, CDR2 YYDKDF, per germline (reference sequence). CDR3: CATSRSDSGDVQYF. In nucleotides, the CDR3 is TGTGCCACCAGCAGATCCGATTCAGGGGATGTCCAGTACTTC.

This clonotype was recorded many times. The chain combines TRBV12-3 or TRBV12-4 with TRBJ1-1; weak D call: TRBD1 (5 bases). CDR3 length: 12 residues. Deletions cut 6 bases from V and 11 bases from J, with 16 bases between. The DNA for the CDR3 is TGTGCCAGCAGCACCCAGGGTAGGATCGCTTTCTTT. This encodes CASSTQGRIAFF.

In its sample, this clonotype was seen many times. The V and J genes are TRBV12-3 or TRBV12-4 and TRBJ1-5; D unresolved. The CDR3 has 12 amino acids. The V end was cut by 5 bases, the J end by 7 bases, with 9 bases between. The CDR3 DNA is TGTGCCAGCAGTCCGAGGGTCCAGCCCCAGCATTTT. Translated: CASSPRVQPQHF.

This clonotype was found a few times. One junction end does not reproduce the germline sequence, and a read error may be involved. V gene TRBV7-2 combines with J gene TRBJ2-6; 11 bases are shared with TRBD2. Germline assignment: CDR1 SGHTA and CDR2 FQGNSA. CDR3 length: 18 amino acids. The CDR3 nucleotides read TGCGCCAGCAGCCAAGTAGGTAGCGGGGGGGCTGGGGCCAACGTCCTGACTTTC. Its protein product is CASSQVGSGGAGANVLTF.

The rearrangement links TRBV29-1 to TRBJ1-1; weak D call: TRBD1 (5 bases). V shed 8 bases and J shed 0 bases, with 13 bases lying between them. This CDR3 is built from 13 residues. Germline loops: CDR1 SQVTM, CDR2 ANQGSEA. The CDR3 here is CSRGIRVNTEAFF. The CDR3 nucleotides read TGCAGCAGAGGGATCAGGGTGAACACTGAAGCTTTCTTT.

Turning to this clonotype: A much larger clonotype is one base distant, so this may be a read error. This chain connects TRBV25-1 to TRBJ1-1; a weak D match, TRBD1 (6 bases). This CDR3 is built from 13 residues. Between the trimmed V and J ends, which lost 7 bases and 3 bases, there was a span of 12 bases. Germline V gene data show CDR1 as MGHDK and CDR2 as SYGVNS. The CDR3 loop reads CASKYGGDTEAFF. The DNA of the CDR3 is TGTGCCAGCAAGTATGGGGGCGACACTGAAGCTTTCTTT. Full variable domain (rest looked up from reference TRBV25-1 and TRBJ1-1): EADIYQTPRYLVIGTGKKITLECSQTMGHDKMYWYQQDPGMELHLIHYSYGVNSTEKGDLSSESTVSRIRTEHFPLTLESARPSHTSQYLCASKYGGDTEAFFGQGTRLTVV.

At least ten counts were recorded for this clonotype. V and J are TRBV20-1 and TRBJ2-7; the match to TRBD2 covers 7 bases. Trimming cost V 6 bases and J 3 bases; bases outside gene matches: 8. CDR3 size: 13 residues. Per the germline V gene, CDR1 is DFQATT and CDR2 is SNEGSKA (reference sequence). The DNA for the CDR3 is TGCAGTGCCACCCGGGACTACTACTACGAGCAGTACTTC. It is translated as CSATRDYYYEQYF.

In this sample, this clonotype turned up a few times. J is TRBJ1-1 and V is TRBV4-1; D is undetermined. The CDR3 covers 16 residues. V was trimmed by 2 bases and J by 0 bases, leaving 13 bases between them. Germline CDR1 is MGHRA and CDR2 is YSYEKL. DNA of the CDR3: TGCGCCAGCAGCCAACCTTGGCGGAACATGAACACTGAAGCTTTCTTT. It translates to CASSQPWRNMNTEAFF.

The gene calls are TRBV11-2 and TRBJ1-4; a weak D match, TRBD1 (5 bases). CDR3 length: 15 amino acids. Germline assignment: CDR1 SGHAT and CDR2 FQNNGV. Trimming took off 5 bases at V and 5 bases at J, with 15 bases between the two ends. The CDR3 region has the DNA TGTGCCAGCAGCGAAACGGGACGGGGGAATGAAAAACTGTTTTTT. The encoded protein is CASSETGRGNEKLFF.

The chain joins TRBV4-2 to TRBJ2-3, with D hard to call. Trimming took 5 bases from V and 6 from J, leaving 9 bases between them. CDR3 length: 12 amino acids. Germline lookup yields CDR1 LGHNA and CDR2 YNFKEQ. The CDR3 nucleotides are TGTGCCAGCAGCGACCTTGCGGATACGCAGTATTTT. It specifies CASSDLADTQYF.